A selection of T cell receptor beta chains follows, all from one sample in a study of cytomegalovirus exposure and HLA in healthy donors. Sequencing was performed with immunoSEQ multiplex PCR; in TCRdb, only in-frame clones are kept and a portion is missing. This sample has 100,000 to 120,000 clones, with 65% to 80% found just once. Specimen: PBMCs. Receptors originate from a man aged 25 to 40 in good health and CMV-seropositive. Both conserved end residues are part of each CDR3. D genes are given only for firm matches. A row's size may be missing; if present it is once, few, many or a size class.

V gene	J gene	D gene	clone size	CDR3 protein	CDR3 DNA
TRBV6-1	TRBJ2-7	.	.	CASSETEAGGAEQYF	TGTGCCAGCAGCGAGACAGAGGCCGGTGGGGCCGAGCAGTACTTC
TRBV20-1	TRBJ2-3	.	.	CSMDSTDTQYF	TGCAGCATGGACTCCACAGATACGCAGTATTTT
TRBV29-1	TRBJ2-3	TRBD1	.	CSVKDRGYSDTQYF	TGCAGCGTTAAGGACAGGGGGTATTCAGATACGCAGTATTTT
TRBV5-1	TRBJ2-1	TRBD2	few	CASSMGLAANEQFF	TGCGCCAGCAGCATGGGACTAGCTGCCAATGAGCAGTTCTTC
TRBV7-9	TRBJ1-3	.	.	CASSTSFSGNTIYF	TGTGCCAGCAGCACGTCCTTTAGTGGAAACACCATATATTTT
TRBV5-6	TRBJ2-1	.	few	CASSYPPPYYNEQFF	TGTGCCAGCAGCTATCCACCCCCCTACTACAATGAGCAGTTCTTC
TRBV30	TRBJ2-2	TRBD2	.	CAWGGTSSRGELFF	TGTGCCTGGGGTGGGACTAGTTCGCGCGGGGAGCTGTTTTTT
TRBV30	TRBJ1-5	TRBD1	.	CAWSPIRQGAKWNSNQPQHF	TGTGCCTGGAGCCCTATTCGACAGGGGGCAAAGTGGAATAGCAATCAGCCCCAGCATTTT
TRBV10-3	TRBJ1-5	.	once	CAISDPGGQPQHF	TGTGCCATCAGTGACCCCGGAGGACAGCCCCAGCATTTT
TRBV7-8	TRBJ2-7	TRBD1	.	CASSFGTGAGEQYF	TGTGCCAGCAGCTTCGGGACAGGGGCAGGAGAGCAGTACTTC
TRBV5-4	TRBJ2-7	TRBD2	.	CASSSTSGVYEQYF	TGTGCCAGCAGCTCCACTAGCGGGGTCTACGAGCAGTACTTC
TRBV7-9	TRBJ2-3	TRBD2	.	CASAGGAGLAEDTQYF	TGTGCCAGCGCCGGGGGGGCCGGACTAGCGGAAGATACGCAGTATTTT
TRBV25-1	TRBJ2-7	.	once	CASSASTGQNSYEQYF	TGTGCCAGCAGTGCTTCGACAGGCCAAAACTCCTACGAGCAGTACTTC
TRBV11-1	TRBJ2-1	.	.	CASSYHPGKDYEQFF	TGTGCCAGCAGTTACCACCCTGGGAAGGACTATGAGCAGTTCTTC
TRBV9	TRBJ1-2	.	.	CASSISGVGGYTF	TGTGCCAGCAGCATCTCAGGGGTCGGCGGCTACACCTTC
TRBV15	TRBJ2-7	.	.	CATSRLTGVSSYEQYF	TGTGCCACCAGCAGACTGACGGGGGTGAGCTCCTACGAGCAGTACTTC
TRBV19	TRBJ1-1	.	.	CASSIRGSLNTEAFF	TGTGCCAGTAGTATAAGGGGGAGCCTGAACACTGAAGCTTTCTTT
TRBV13	TRBJ2-3	TRBD2	.	CASSFYTAGVTDTQYF	TGTGCCAGCAGTTTTTATACAGCGGGGGTTACAGATACGCAGTATTTT
TRBV7-3	TRBJ1-5	.	.	CASSPQRGGPYLNQPQHF	TGTGCCAGCAGCCCCCAAAGGGGCGGACCTTATCTCAATCAGCCCCAGCATTTT
TRBV11-2	TRBJ2-3	TRBD1	.	CASSFQGAIVTDTQYF	TGTGCCAGCAGCTTTCAGGGGGCTATAGTTACAGATACGCAGTATTTT
TRBV2	TRBJ1-2	.	medium-sized	CASNTGDYGYTF	TGTGCCAGCAACACAGGTGACTATGGCTACACCTTC
TRBV5-8	TRBJ2-6	TRBD1	.	CASSFYRDSSGANVLTF	TGTGCCAGCAGCTTTTATAGGGACAGCTCTGGGGCCAACGTCCTGACTTTC
TRBV11-3	TRBJ1-1	.	once	CASSLVMLPRIEAFF	TGTGCCAGCAGCTTAGTAATGCTTCCCAGAATTGAAGCTTTCTTT
TRBV5-1	TRBJ1-1	TRBD1	.	CASSPGTGYNTEAFF	TGCGCCAGCAGCCCAGGGACAGGGTATAACACTGAAGCTTTCTTT
TRBV6-5	TRBJ1-2	.	.	CASTQSGGGDGYTF	TGTGCCAGCACTCAATCCGGGGGAGGTGATGGCTACACCTTC
TRBV28	TRBJ1-1	.	.	CASSFSTTFMNTEAFF	TGTGCCAGCAGTTTCTCCACGACATTCATGAACACTGAAGCTTTCTTT
TRBV4-3	TRBJ2-4	.	.	CASSPWTGGWENIQYF	TGCGCCAGCAGCCCTTGGACGGGGGGCTGGGAAAACATTCAGTACTTC
TRBV7-9	TRBJ2-1	.	.	CASSSAEGEQFF	TGTGCCAGCAGCTCCGCCGAGGGCGAGCAGTTCTTC
TRBV27	TRBJ2-3	TRBD1	.	CASREQGASLIDTQYF	TGTGCCAGCAGGGAACAGGGGGCCAGCCTAATAGATACGCAGTATTTT
TRBV5-1	TRBJ2-3	.	.	CASSLEQIGDTQYF	TGCGCCAGCAGCCTCGAACAGATTGGAGATACGCAGTATTTT
TRBV9	TRBJ1-1	.	.	CASSVNPNKGGTEAFF	TGTGCCAGCAGCGTTAACCCCAACAAGGGAGGGACTGAAGCTTTCTTT
TRBV7-2	TRBJ2-5	TRBD2	few	CASGTGTSPAGTQYF	TGTGCCAGCGGGACCGGGACTAGCCCGGCGGGGACCCAGTACTTC
TRBV5-4	TRBJ1-2	TRBD1	.	CASSFLYSRDRGLGYGYTF	TGTGCCAGCAGCTTTTTATACTCGCGGGACAGGGGGCTAGGCTATGGCTACACCTTC
TRBV7-8	TRBJ1-2	.	.	CASSSRANYGYTF	TGTGCCAGCAGCTCCCGAGCTAACTATGGCTACACCTTC
TRBV5-1	TRBJ1-1	.	.	CASNPRGSDYTEAFF	TGCGCCAGCAATCCAAGGGGTAGTGATTACACTGAAGCTTTCTTT
TRBV7-3	TRBJ2-2	TRBD1	.	CASSLSGTGGAGGELFF	TGTGCCAGCAGCTTATCCGGGACAGGGGGTGCTGGCGGGGAGCTGTTTTTT
TRBV19	TRBJ2-1	TRBD2	.	CASSIGSGGYNEQFF	TGTGCCAGTAGTATAGGTAGCGGGGGATACAATGAGCAGTTCTTC
TRBV4-2	TRBJ2-3	.	.	CASSPTILAEGTDTQYF	TGTGCCAGCAGCCCGACCATATTAGCGGAGGGCACAGATACGCAGTATTTT
TRBV27	TRBJ1-1	.	.	CASSLYGPGGNTEAFF	TGTGCCAGCAGTTTATATGGGCCGGGAGGGAACACTGAAGCTTTCTTT
TRBV5-6	TRBJ1-6	TRBD1	large	CASSLRGQGVRSPLHF	TGTGCCAGCAGCTTGAGAGGACAGGGGGTTCGTTCACCCCTCCACTTT
TRBV5-6	TRBJ1-2	.	few	CASSLRAYGYTF	TGTGCCAGCAGCTTAAGAGCCTATGGCTACACCTTC
TRBV7-9	TRBJ2-5	.	.	CASSPSLGQETQYF	TGTGCCAGCAGCCCCTCACTCGGCCAAGAGACCCAGTACTTC
TRBV11-3	TRBJ2-7	.	.	CASSFGTLYEQYF	TGTGCCAGCAGCTTCGGGACTCTCTACGAGCAGTACTTC
TRBV14	TRBJ2-1	TRBD2	.	CASSQDLAGGPDNEQFF	TGTGCCAGCAGCCAAGATCTAGCGGGGGGGCCTGACAATGAGCAGTTCTTC
TRBV7-9	TRBJ1-4	.	.	CASSTLRGMKNEKLFF	TGTGCCAGCAGCACCCTCAGGGGTATGAAAAATGAAAAACTGTTTTTT
TRBV5-6	TRBJ2-2	.	.	CASSLARSGVTGELFF	TGTGCCAGCAGCTTGGCCCGGTCAGGGGTCACCGGGGAGCTGTTTTTT
TRBV5-1	TRBJ2-5	TRBD2	.	CASSLAAGTSGGARETQYF	TGCGCCAGCAGCTTGGCCGCCGGGACTAGCGGGGGGGCACGAGAGACCCAGTACTTC
TRBV29-1	TRBJ2-6	.	few	CSVLGRQRGLSGANVLTF	TGCAGCGTCCTAGGAAGGCAGCGAGGGCTCTCTGGGGCCAACGTCCTGACTTTC
TRBV2	TRBJ1-6	TRBD1	.	CASSSQGRNSPLHF	TGTGCCAGCAGTTCACAGGGGAGGAATTCACCCCTCCACTTT
TRBV30	TRBJ1-3	.	.	CAWSPPGSGNTIYF	TGTGCCTGGAGTCCTCCGGGCTCTGGAAACACCATATATTTT
TRBV19	TRBJ1-1	TRBD1	.	CASRMRGLGREAFF	TGTGCCAGTAGGATGAGGGGGCTAGGGCGAGAAGCTTTCTTT
TRBV12-2	TRBJ2-3	.	.	CASRLRLAGLKDTQYF	TGTGCAAGTCGCCTACGACTAGCGGGGTTGAAAGATACGCAGTATTTT
TRBV27	TRBJ2-7	.	.	CASSGSGEYYEQYF	TGTGCCAGCAGCGGGTCCGGGGAATACTACGAGCAGTACTTC